The clone carrying this T cell receptor beta chain was recorded many times. One end of the junction varies from germline; a read error may be responsible. Germline V gives CDR1 SGHRS, CDR2 YFSETQ. The CDR3 is 15 residues long. The time point denotes: longitudinal time-point 2. The record originates from a study of neurological immune-mediated disorders. TCRdb reprocessed the 5' RACE reads via MiXCR and lists one record per CDR3 protein. The sample records approximately 85,000 distinct CDR3 sequences, over 10% being singletons. Sequencing used PBMCs. V usage is TRBV5-1 and J usage is TRBJ1-1; TRBD1 aligns across 7 bases. The sequence was collected from a female donor with HTLV-1-associated myelopathy (HAM/TSP). This CDR3 is CASRLGDRVNTEAFF. For the CDR3, the DNA is TGCGCCAGCAGGTTGGGGGACAGAGTGAACACTGAAGCTTTCTTT. The full variable domain, completed using reference TRBV5-1 and TRBJ1-1, is KAGVTQTPRYLIKTRGQQVTLSCSPISGHRSVSWYQQTPGQGLQFLFEYFSETQRNKGNFPGRFSGRQFSNSRSEMNVSTLELGDSALYLCASRLGDRVNTEAFFGQGTRLTVV.